The 15 T cell receptor beta chains presented below share a single source sample, sequenced in a study of CD8 T cells in ankylosing spondylitis. In TCRdb, the 5' RACE reads were re-called with MiXCR into one record per CDR3 protein. Altogether 150,000 or so distinct CDR3 sequences are present, 9.8% being singletons, with the ten largest covering around 15%. Sequenced material: blood, either unsorted or a sorted T cell fraction (not recorded which). Receptors were obtained from a female donor with ankylosing spondylitis or in good health (not recorded which).

V gene TRBV11-1 combines with J gene TRBJ2-1; 10 bases are a match to TRBD2. Germline V gene data show CDR1 as SGHAT and CDR2 as FQDESV (reference sequence). Trimming removed 7 bases from V and 9 bases from J; junction bases left unmatched: 15. The CDR3 is made up of 16 amino acids. DNA of the CDR3: TGTGCCAGCACCCCGCCAGCTAGCGGGAGTTCTGGTGAGCAGTTCTTC. This sequence encodes CASTPPASGSSGEQFF.

This clonotype was detected ten times or more. This chain uses TRBV11-1 with TRBJ2-1; D is uncertain. This CDR3 comprises 16 residues. V lost 1 base, J lost 0 bases, and 10 bases lay in between. The germline gives CDR1 SGHAT, CDR2 FQDESV (reference sequence). The CDR3 loop is CASSLGPSNSYNEQFF. CDR3 sequence (DNA): TGTGCCAGCAGCTTAGGGCCCAGCAACTCCTACAATGAGCAGTTCTTC. Variable domain in full (rest from reference TRBV11-1 and TRBJ2-1): EAEVAQSPRYKITEKSQAVAFWCDPISGHATLYWYRQILGQGPELLVQFQDESVVDDSQLPKDRFSAERLKGVDSTLKIQPAELGDSAMYLCASSLGPSNSYNEQFFGPGTRLTVL.

The sample holds a few counts of this clonotype. J is TRBJ2-7 and V is TRBV11-2; 7 bases map to TRBD2. The trim removed 6 bases at V and 2 bases at J, leaving 13 bases unmatched. In germline, CDR1 is SGHAT, CDR2 FQNNGV. The CDR3 has 16 residues. CDR3 in DNA: TGTGCCAGCAGTTCCACCTCCTGGAGCGGGGCCTACGAGCAGTACTTC. Encoded protein: CASSSTSWSGAYEQYF.

This clonotype came up many times. The DNA of the CDR3 is TGTGCCAGCTCACCATCGGGAAGAGTAGATACGCAGTATTTT. This codes for CASSPSGRVDTQYF. The chain employs TRBV18 and TRBJ2-3, with D possibly matching TRBD2 (5 bases). Germline CDR1 is KGHSH and CDR2 is LQKENI. This CDR3 has 14 amino acids. V was shortened by 2 bases and J by 5 bases, with 11 bases between the two germline ends.

There are many counts of this clonotype. The gene calls are TRBV25-1 and TRBJ1-5; D not resolved. The CDR3 sequence is 13 residues long. Germline values: CDR1 MGHDK, CDR2 SYGVNS. The ends were cut back, 6 bases at V and 0 bases at J, with 6 bases in the middle. CDR3 DNA: TGTGCCAGCAGCAGCTATAGCAATCAGCCCCAGCATTTT. This encodes CASSSYSNQPQHF. Combining the CDR3 with reference TRBV25-1 and TRBJ1-5 gives the whole variable domain EADIYQTPRYLVIGTGKKITLECSQTMGHDKMYWYQQDPGMELHLIHYSYGVNSTEKGDLSSESTVSRIRTEHFPLTLESARPSHTSQYLCASSSYSNQPQHFGDGTRLSIL.

This clonotype was seen only a few times. The chain couples TRBV4-2 to TRBJ2-1; 9 bases are shared with TRBD2. The CDR3 has 17 amino acids. The germline V gene encodes CDR1 LGHNA and CDR2 YNFKEQ. The V gene end was trimmed by 1 base and the J gene end by 6 bases; junction bases not matched to a gene: 10. The chain's CDR3 is CASSQVSELAGLNEQFF. CDR3 in DNA: TGTGCCAGCAGCCAAGTCTCGGAGCTAGCGGGACTCAATGAGCAGTTCTTC.

In nucleotides, the CDR3 is TGTGCCAGCAGCGTAAGTAGAGACGAGCAGTTCTTC. Translating gives CASSVSRDEQFF. The J gene is TRBJ2-1, the V gene TRBV9, with D hard to call. CDR3 size: 12 residues. V lost 1 base, J lost 10 bases, and 9 bases lay in between. Germline V CDR1 and CDR2: SGDLS, YYNGEE.

This clonotype was seen many times. The CDR3 DNA reads TGTGCCAGCAGCGAACCGGGACAGCAAGAGACCCAGTACTTC. Amino acids: CASSEPGQQETQYF. The chain recombines TRBV25-1 with TRBJ2-5, with 7 nucleotides matching TRBD1. This CDR3 comprises 14 residues. Losses at the gene ends were 6 bases for V and 2 bases for J; bases not matched to a gene: 6. From germline, CDR1 is MGHDK and CDR2 SYGVNS.

This clonotype has more than one count but fewer than ten. The rearrangement links TRBV20-1 to TRBJ2-1; possibly TRBD2 for D (6 bases). Germline values: CDR1 DFQATT, CDR2 SNEGSKA (reference sequence). The CDR3 covers 14 residues. Between the trimmed V and J ends, which lost 2 bases and 9 bases, there was a span of 17 bases. CDR3 bases: TGCAGTGCTAGAACGGGAGCCATATTGAGTGAGCAGTTCTTC. This gives the protein CSARTGAILSEQFF.

This chain uses TRBV20-1 with TRBJ2-1; 11 bases align to TRBD2. V lost 5 bases and J lost 0; bases outside the gene matches: 0. This CDR3 has 14 residues. Germline lookup yields CDR1 DFQATT and CDR2 SNEGSKA (reference sequence). The CDR3 DNA follows: TGCAGTGCTGGGACTAGCGGCTCCTACAATGAGCAGTTCTTC. The encoded protein is CSAGTSGSYNEQFF.

At least ten counts were recorded for this clonotype. This chain uses TRBV4-3 with TRBJ1-2; TRBD1 matches at 11 bases. V lost 0 bases to trimming and J lost 5 bases; unmatched junction nucleotides: 5. The germline V gene has CDR1 LGHNA and CDR2 YSLEER. CDR3 length: 16 residues. The CDR3 loop is CASSQDGQGAWYGYTF. The CDR3 region has the DNA TGCGCCAGCAGCCAAGATGGACAGGGGGCTTGGTATGGCTACACCTTC.

The table lists this clonotype with a few counts. This chain links TRBV11-2 with TRBJ2-7; no reliable D call. The length of the CDR3 is 12 residues. The V end was cut by 5 bases, the J end by 2 bases, with 7 bases between. Looked up from germline, CDR1 is SGHAT and CDR2 is FQNNGV. DNA for the CDR3: TGTGCCAGCAGCGTCCTGGCCTACGAGCAGTACTTC. The encoded protein is CASSVLAYEQYF.

This clonotype was seen a few times. The chain has TRBV20-1 and TRBJ2-5; 12 bases align to TRBD2. Losses at the gene ends were 0 bases for V and 2 bases for J; bases not matched to a gene: 7. Germline V gives CDR1 DFQATT, CDR2 SNEGSKA (reference sequence). CDR3 length equals 17 residues. The CDR3 sequence is CSARDARLAGEQETQYF. DNA of the CDR3: TGCAGTGCTAGAGACGCCCGACTAGCGGGGGAGCAAGAGACCCAGTACTTC.

This clonotype showed up many times. The genes are TRBV4-2 and TRBJ2-7, with a weak D call TRBD2 (6 bases). CDR1 and CDR2 from the germline V gene are LGHNA and YNFKEQ. The length of the CDR3 is 15 residues. With 0 bases removed from V and 3 bases from J, the gap between germline ends came to 12 bases. CDR3 sequence reads: CASSQEGLTNYEQYF. The CDR3, as DNA: TGTGCCAGCAGCCAAGAAGGACTAACTAACTACGAGCAGTACTTC.

This rearrangement joins TRBV19 to TRBJ1-1, with unresolved D. Germline V gives CDR1 LNHDA, CDR2 SQIVND (reference sequence). This CDR3 region has 13 residues. V shed 9 bases and J shed 4 bases, with 15 bases lying between them. CDR3 coding DNA: TGTGCCAGCGGCGGTGCGCACGGCACTGAAGCTTTCTTT. This translates into CASGGAHGTEAFF.